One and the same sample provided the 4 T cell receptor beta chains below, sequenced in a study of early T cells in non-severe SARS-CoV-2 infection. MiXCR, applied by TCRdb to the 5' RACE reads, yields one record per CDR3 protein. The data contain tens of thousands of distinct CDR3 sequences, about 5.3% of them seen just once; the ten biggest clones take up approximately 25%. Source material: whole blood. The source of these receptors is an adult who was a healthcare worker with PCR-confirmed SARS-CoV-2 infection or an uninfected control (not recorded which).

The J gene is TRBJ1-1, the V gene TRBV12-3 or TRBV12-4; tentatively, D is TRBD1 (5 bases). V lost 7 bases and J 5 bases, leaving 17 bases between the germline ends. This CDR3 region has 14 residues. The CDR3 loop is CASTRTRRGTEAFF. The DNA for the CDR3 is TGTGCCAGCACCCGGACGAGGAGGGGTACTGAAGCTTTCTTT.

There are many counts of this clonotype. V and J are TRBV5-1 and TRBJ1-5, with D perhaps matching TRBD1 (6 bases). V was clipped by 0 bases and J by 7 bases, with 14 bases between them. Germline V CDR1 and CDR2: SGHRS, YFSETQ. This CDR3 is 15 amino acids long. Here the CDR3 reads CASSLEGQRGQPQHF. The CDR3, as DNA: TGCGCCAGCAGCTTGGAGGGACAAAGGGGCCAGCCCCAGCATTTT.

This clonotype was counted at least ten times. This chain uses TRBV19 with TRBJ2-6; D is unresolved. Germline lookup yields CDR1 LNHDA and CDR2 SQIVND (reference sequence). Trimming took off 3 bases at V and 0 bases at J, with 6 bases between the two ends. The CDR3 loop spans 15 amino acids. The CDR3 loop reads CASSIFSSGANVLTF. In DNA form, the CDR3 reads TGTGCCAGTAGTATTTTCAGCTCTGGGGCCAACGTCCTGACTTTC.

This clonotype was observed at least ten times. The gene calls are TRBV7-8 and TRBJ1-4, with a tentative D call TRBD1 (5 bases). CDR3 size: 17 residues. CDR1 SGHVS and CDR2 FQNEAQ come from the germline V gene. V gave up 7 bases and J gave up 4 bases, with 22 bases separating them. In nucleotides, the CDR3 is TGTGCCAGCATCCGGGGGAGGGCCCCCCAGGGTAATGAAAAACTGTTTTTT. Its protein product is CASIRGRAPQGNEKLFF. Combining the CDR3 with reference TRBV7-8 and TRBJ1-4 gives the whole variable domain GAGVSQSPRYKVAKRGQDVALRCDPISGHVSLFWYQQALGQGPEFLTYFQNEAQLDKSGLPSDRFFAERPEGSVSTLKIQRTQQEDSAVYLCASIRGRAPQGNEKLFFGSGTQLSVL.